Reported below is one T cell receptor (beta chain). Its antigen is undetermined. Assay used: immunoSEQ multiplex PCR; TCRdb lists only in-frame clones, some missing. The sample shows under 170,000 clones, more than 90% of them seen only once. This sample was taken from a study of T cell responses to AZD1222 COVID-19 vaccine. Study findings and constraints: Females outnumbered males among donors, who were mostly white British; clonal diversity was possibly underestimated. Increases in Spike-specific TCR breadth and depth were seen after two AZD1222 doses.

The length of the CDR3 is 14 residues. In germline, CDR1 is GTSNPN, CDR2 SVGIG (reference sequence). V trimming: 0 bases; J trimming: 4 bases; junction bases outside the gene matches: 5. Analyses pooled second doses at about 4 or about 12 weeks. This material consisted of peripheral blood, taken 28 days after the second AZD1222 dose. This TCR was recovered from an adult who received the AZD1222 COVID-19 vaccine. The chain combines TRBV30 with TRBJ1-1, with TRBD1 matching over 7 bases. The CDR3 loop reads CAWSVGRGTTEAFF. CDR3 in DNA: TGTGCCTGGAGTGTTGGCAGGGGGACCACTGAAGCTTTCTTT.